This entry features one TCR beta chain sequence. These data come from a study of CD8 T cells in Susac syndrome. The CDR3 consists of 15 residues. Looked up from germline, CDR1 is SGDLS and CDR2 is YYNGEE. Trimming took 3 bases from V and 1 from J; bases not matched to a gene: 3. With random hexamers, reverse transcription was performed on about 0.5 to 1 ug of RNA. Each CDR3 protein is one row after TCRdb ran MiXCR on the immunoSEQ multiplex PCR reads. The sample consists of about 210,000 distinct CDR3 sequences, roughly 96% of them appearing once. The sequenced sample consisted of CD4+ T cells from PBMCs. The receptor was derived from a human donor with multiple sclerosis. This chain links TRBV9 with TRBJ2-3, with 9 bases lining up with TRBD1. In nucleotides, the CDR3 is TGTGCCAGCAGCGGCCGGGACAGGGGCACAGATACGCAGTATTTT. It translates to CASSGRDRGTDTQYF.